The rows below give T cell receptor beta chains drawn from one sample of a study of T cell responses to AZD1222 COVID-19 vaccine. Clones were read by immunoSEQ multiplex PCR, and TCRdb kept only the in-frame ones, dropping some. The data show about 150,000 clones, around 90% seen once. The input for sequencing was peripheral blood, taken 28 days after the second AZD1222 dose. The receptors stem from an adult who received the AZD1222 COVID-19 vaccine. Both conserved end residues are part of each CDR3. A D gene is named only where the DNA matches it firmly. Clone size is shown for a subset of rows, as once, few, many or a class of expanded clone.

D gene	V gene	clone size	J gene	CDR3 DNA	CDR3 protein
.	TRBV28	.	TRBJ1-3	TGTGCCAGCAGTATCCAAACAAGGGCTGGAAACACCATATATTTT	CASSIQTRAGNTIYF
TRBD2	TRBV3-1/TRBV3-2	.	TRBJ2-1	TGTGCCAGCAGCCAAGATCTCACTAGCGGGCGAACCTACAATGAGCAGTTCTTC	CASSQDLTSGRTYNEQFF
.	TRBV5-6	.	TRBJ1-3	TGTGCCAGCACCCCGTTACAGCCTGCTGGAAACACCATATATTTT	CASTPLQPAGNTIYF
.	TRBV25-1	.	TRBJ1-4	TGTGCCAGCAGTGATCCCCCGCGGGGCTTTGCAACTAATGAAAAACTGTTTTTT	CASSDPPRGFATNEKLFF
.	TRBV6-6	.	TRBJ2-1	TGTGCCAGCAGTTCGTTTATTGAGGGCCCAGCCAATGAGCAGTTCTTC	CASSSFIEGPANEQFF
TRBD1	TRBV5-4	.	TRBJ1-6	TGTGCCAGCAGCCGGGACAGGGAATCGTCACCCCTCCACTTT	CASSRDRESSPLHF
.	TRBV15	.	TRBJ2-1	TGTGCCACCAGCAGAGATCGTAGCGGTTCGTCGGAGCAGTTCTTC	CATSRDRSGSSEQFF
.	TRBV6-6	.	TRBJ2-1	TGTGCCAGCAGTTCACACGGGTGCGAGTTCTTC	CASSSHGCEFF
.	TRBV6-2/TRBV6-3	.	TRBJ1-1	TGTGCCAGCAGTTACTCCCAGGGTGGCACTGAAGCTTTCTTT	CASSYSQGGTEAFF
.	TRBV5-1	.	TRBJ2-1	TGCGCCAGCAGCGACAGGATCGATGAGCAGTTCTTC	CASSDRIDEQFF
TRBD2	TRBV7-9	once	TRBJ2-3	TGTGCCAGCAGCTCTCGCGGGACTAGCGGTTCAGGGGATACGCAGTATTTT	CASSSRGTSGSGDTQYF
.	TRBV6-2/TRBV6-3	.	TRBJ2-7	TGTGCCAGCAGTTACCTGACTTGGGAGCAGTACTTC	CASSYLTWEQYF
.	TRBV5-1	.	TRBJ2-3	TGCGCCAGCAGCTTGGAACGCGGGGGCACAGATACGCAGTATTTT	CASSLERGGTDTQYF
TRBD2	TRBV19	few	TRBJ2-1	TGTGCCAGTAGTATAACTAGCGGGAGGGATGAGCAGTTCTTC	CASSITSGRDEQFF
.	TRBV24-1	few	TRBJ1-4	TGTGCCACCAGTGATTTTGGGTCCAGGGTTGATGAAAAACTGTTTTTT	CATSDFGSRVDEKLFF
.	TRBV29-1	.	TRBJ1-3	TGCAGCGGGGGACAAACTGGAAACACCATATATTTT	CSGGQTGNTIYF
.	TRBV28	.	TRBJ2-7	TGTGCCAGCCGTTCTTCCTACGAGCAGTACTTC	CASRSSYEQYF
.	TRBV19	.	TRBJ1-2	TGTGCCAGCTCGAGGGGTGAGGGCTATGGCTACACCTTC	CASSRGEGYGYTF
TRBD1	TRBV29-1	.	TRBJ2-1	TGCAGCGGTGTGCGGGGGACAGGGTTGTACAATGAGCAGTTCTTC	CSGVRGTGLYNEQFF
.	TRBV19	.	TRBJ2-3	TGTGCCAGTAGTTCACTCCTGGGCGGCACAGATACGCAGTATTTT	CASSSLLGGTDTQYF
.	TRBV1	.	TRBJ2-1	TGCACCAGCAGCCATCTGGGACTAGCGGGAGGCCATGAGCAGTTCTTC	CTSSHLGLAGGHEQFF
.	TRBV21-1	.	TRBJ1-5	TGTGCCAGCAGCAAAGTACGCCCAACGGAGTACAGGGTAAATCAGCCCCAGCATTTT	CASSKVRPTEYRVNQPQHF
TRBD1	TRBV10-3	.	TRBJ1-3	TGTGCCATCAGTGACTACCAGGGACAGATCTTCTCTGGAAACACCATATATTTT	CAISDYQGQIFSGNTIYF
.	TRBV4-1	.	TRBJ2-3	TGCGCCAGCAGCCAAACCCCCGATACGCAGTATTTT	CASSQTPDTQYF
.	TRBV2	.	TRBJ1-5	TGTGCCAGCAGTGATTGGGTGTCAAATCAGCCCCAGCATTTT	CASSDWVSNQPQHF
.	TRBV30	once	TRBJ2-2	TGTGCCTGGAGTGTATTACTGAACACCGGGGAGCTGTTTTTT	CAWSVLLNTGELFF
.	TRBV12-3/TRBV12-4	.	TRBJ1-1	TGTGCCAGCAGAGGAGCGGTAAACACTGAAGCTTTCTTT	CASRGAVNTEAFF
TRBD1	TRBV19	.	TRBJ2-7	TGTGCCAGTAGTACTTCCGGGACAGGGGTAAGCGAGCAGTACTTC	CASSTSGTGVSEQYF
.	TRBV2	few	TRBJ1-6	TGTGCCAGCAGTGATCGGGCGCCTCAGGGTTCACCCCTCCACTTT	CASSDRAPQGSPLHF
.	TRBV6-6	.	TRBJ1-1	TGTGCCAGCAGTTACGGTACCTCAAAGGTCGAAGCTTTCTTT	CASSYGTSKVEAFF
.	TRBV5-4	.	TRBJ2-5	TGTGCCAGCAGCTTTATGGTCCGACAAGAGACCCAGTACTTC	CASSFMVRQETQYF
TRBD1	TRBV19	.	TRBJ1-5	TGTGCCAGTAGTATCGGAGGGGGCTTACGTCCCCAGCATTTT	CASSIGGGLRPQHF
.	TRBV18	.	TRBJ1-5	TGTGCCAGCTCACCAGTAGACGTTAGCAATCAGCCCCAGCATTTT	CASSPVDVSNQPQHF
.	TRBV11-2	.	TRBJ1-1	TGTGCCAGCAGCCTTACCGATACAGGGATTGACACTGAAGCTTTCTTT	CASSLTDTGIDTEAFF
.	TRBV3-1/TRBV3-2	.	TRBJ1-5	TGTGCCAGCAGCCAAAGCGTACCGGGACAAAGTCAGCCCCAGCATTTT	CASSQSVPGQSQPQHF
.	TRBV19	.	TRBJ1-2	TGTGCCAGTAGTACCTGGATCAGCTATGGCTACACCTTC	CASSTWISYGYTF
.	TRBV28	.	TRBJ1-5	TGTGCCAGCAGCAGGAGGGGTGGCAATCAGCCCCAGCATTTT	CASSRRGGNQPQHF
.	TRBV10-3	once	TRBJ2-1	TGTGCCATCCGTCCCGGGACTGGGGCCTACAATGAGCAGTTCTTC	CAIRPGTGAYNEQFF
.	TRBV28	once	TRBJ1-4	TGTGCCAGCAGCCTTGGAGGGCCCCAAACGGGTGAAAAACTGTTTTTT	CASSLGGPQTGEKLFF
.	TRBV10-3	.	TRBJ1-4	TGTGCCATCAGGCCGGATAATGAAAAACTGTTTTTT	CAIRPDNEKLFF
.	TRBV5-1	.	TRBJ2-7	TGCGCCAGCCGGGCAGACGCCCACGAGCAGTACTTC	CASRADAHEQYF